The T cell receptor beta chain under discussion was sequenced for a study of blood T cell repertoires in COVID-19. Under the authors' procedure: Estimates of nucleated cell counts were drawn from the amplification of reference gene primers. Profiled with immunoSEQ multiplex PCR; TCRdb holds only in-frame clones, not every one. D and trimming were read from the DNA, whereas the V and J calls and clone size are those reported in that table. Of about 220,000 clones in the sample, 88% were seen once. A single count supports this clone. V was shortened by 1 base and J by 7 bases, with 19 bases between the two germline ends. Germline V lookup: CDR1 LGHNA, CDR2 YSLEER. CDR3 length equals 16 residues. The age range of participants was about 18 to 90 years, with residence in about two dozen US areas.

This sequence originates from a woman aged 25 to 39 who had recovered from COVID-19. Sequencing was done on a sample of PBMCs or T cells enriched from blood (not recorded which). The chain uses TRBV4-3 and TRBJ1-1, with D possibly being TRBD1 (6 bases). CDR3 in amino acids: CASSQGGGTETLEAFF. The CDR3 DNA reads TGCGCCAGCAGCCAAGGGGGGGGCACAGAGACCCTTGAAGCTTTCTTT.